The 21 T cell receptor beta chains below come from one sample, sequenced in a study of response to subunit inactivated influenza vaccine. TCRdb fed the RT-PCR reads into MiXCR, producing one record per CDR3 protein. The sample contains hundreds of thousands of distinct CDR3 sequences, about 11% of which appear only once. The specimen comprised PBMCs from blood, sampled on the day of vaccination. The source is a man in his fifties or sixties who received an inactivated influenza vaccine.

The DNA of the CDR3 is TGCGCCAGCAGTTGGCCTTCCGGGGCCGAGGGCACAGATACGCAGTATTTT. Protein: CASSWPSGAEGTDTQYF. The V and J genes are TRBV23-1 and TRBJ2-3; D is perhaps TRBD1 or TRBD2 (5 bases each). TRBV23-1 is an open reading frame whose function is uncertain. The CDR3 is 17 amino acids. V was shortened by 5 bases and J by 1 base, with 19 bases between the two germline ends.

V is TRBV28 and J is TRBJ2-7; no clear D. Germline lookup yields CDR1 MDHEN and CDR2 SYDVKM. This CDR3 has 12 residues. Trimming took 7 bases from V and 6 from J, leaving 13 bases between them. The CDR3 spells CASTSVGGEQYF. The CDR3 nucleotides read TGTGCCAGCACCTCAGTTGGTGGCGAGCAGTACTTC. Full variable domain (outside the CDR3, taken from reference TRBV28 and TRBJ2-7): DVKVTQSSRYLVKRTGEKVFLECVQDMDHENMFWYRQDPGLGLRLIYFSYDVKMKEKGDIPEGYSVSREKKERFSLILESASTNQTSMYLCASTSVGGEQYFGPGTRLTVT.

The rearrangement links TRBV7-2 to TRBJ2-7; TRBD1 might be the D (7 bases). CDR1 and CDR2 (germline): SGHTA, FQGNSA. The CDR3 loop spans 13 amino acids. The germline V and J ends were trimmed by 6 bases and 4 bases, with 13 bases remaining between them. DNA of the CDR3: TGTGCCAGCAGGCAGCAGGGGGGATACGAGCAGTACTTC. This sequence encodes CASRQQGGYEQYF.

This clonotype was recorded many times. This chain links TRBV20-1 with TRBJ1-1, with D possibly TRBD1 on 5 matching bases. CDR3 length: 14 residues. In germline, CDR1 is DFQATT, CDR2 SNEGSKA (reference sequence). V lost 6 bases and J lost 1, with 15 bases in between. CDR3 region: CSAARGLSNTEAFF. CDR3 in DNA: TGCAGTGCAGCGAGGGGACTGTCGAACACTGAAGCTTTCTTT.

This clonotype was observed a handful of times. The genes are TRBV7-2 and TRBJ2-1; tentative D call: TRBD1 (5 bases). The CDR3 covers 17 residues. The germline V gene has CDR1 SGHTA and CDR2 FQGNSA. V was cut by 0 bases and J by 7 bases, with 19 bases left in between. The CDR3 protein is CASSLARSGRLGNEQFF. The CDR3 coding sequence is TGTGCCAGCAGCTTAGCTCGGTCAGGGCGCCTGGGTAATGAGCAGTTCTTC.

This clonotype appeared many times. V gene TRBV20-1 combines with J gene TRBJ2-7; possible D gene TRBD1, 6 bases. Per germline, CDR1 DFQATT and CDR2 SNEGSKA (reference sequence). There are 16 residues in the CDR3. Trimming left V 0 bases short and J 5 bases short, with 20 bases between. The CDR3 sequence: CSARDPTGQGSNEQYF. The CDR3 DNA reads as TGCAGTGCTAGAGATCCCACGGGGCAGGGGTCGAACGAGCAGTACTTC.

The chain carries TRBV15 and TRBJ2-3; no firm D call. CDR1 and CDR2 (germline): LNHNV, YYDKDF (reference sequence). This CDR3 is 16 amino acids long. The V and J ends lost 1 base and 6 bases respectively, with 17 bases between them. The CDR3 sequence: CATSRGQQTRLDTQYF. CDR3 DNA sequence: TGTGCCACCAGCAGAGGCCAGCAAACCCGCTTGGATACGCAGTATTTT.

J is TRBJ2-5 and V is TRBV29-1; the D gene is possibly TRBD1 (6 bases). V was clipped by 4 bases and J by 5 bases, with 17 bases between them. CDR1 is SQVTM and CDR2 is ANQGSEA in the germline V gene. This CDR3 has 14 amino acids. The CDR3 sequence: CSVVVTGRWETQYF. The CDR3 DNA sequence: TGCAGCGTTGTAGTTACAGGGCGGTGGGAGACCCAGTACTTC.

This clonotype was picked up a small number of times. This chain connects TRBV4-2 to TRBJ1-1; no firm D call. V was trimmed by 0 bases and J by 2 bases, leaving 10 bases between them. This CDR3 is 15 amino acids long. CDR1 and CDR2 (germline): LGHNA, YNFKEQ. The CDR3 spells CASSQDSRANTEAFF. CDR3 DNA: TGTGCCAGCAGCCAAGATTCACGGGCAAACACTGAAGCTTTCTTT.

V and J are TRBV7-6 and TRBJ2-5; possibly TRBD1 for D (5 bases). The CDR3 loop spans 14 amino acids. CDR1 is SGHVS, CDR2 FNYEAQ, per germline. V was trimmed by 3 bases and J by 5 bases, leaving 13 bases between them. CDR3 nucleotide sequence: TGTGCCAGCAGCTTCCAGGGTTCCCGGGAGACCCAGTACTTC. Amino acid sequence: CASSFQGSRETQYF.

The chain has TRBV10-2 and TRBJ2-5, with 8 bases identical to TRBD1. CDR1 is WSHSY, CDR2 SAAADI, per germline. This CDR3 has 16 amino acids. The V segment lost 3 bases and the J segment 0 bases; nucleotides outside the gene matches: 6. CDR3 residues: CASSDGQGGYQETQYF. Here the CDR3 DNA reads TGCGCCAGCAGTGACGGACAGGGTGGTTACCAAGAGACCCAGTACTTC.

The chain links TRBV27 to TRBJ2-1; 12 bases map to TRBD2. CDR1 is MNHEY, CDR2 SMNVEV, per germline (reference sequence). The CDR3 totals 16 residues. V was clipped by 2 bases and J by 6 bases; unmatched bases: 5. The CDR3 spells CASSLMTSGRSNEQFF. CDR3 coding DNA: TGTGCCAGCAGTTTAATGACTAGCGGGAGATCCAATGAGCAGTTCTTC.

The CDR3 nucleotides read TGTGCCAGCAGTTACTCGACCGGGGGCGCTCATGGCTACACCTTC. Protein product: CASSYSTGGAHGYTF. J is TRBJ1-2 and V is TRBV6-5; weak D call: TRBD1 (6 bases). Trimming took off 0 bases at V and 6 bases at J, with 14 bases between the two ends. CDR1 and CDR2 (germline): MNHEY, SVGAGI. This CDR3 has 15 amino acids.

This clonotype was counted once. This chain joins TRBV5-1 and TRBJ2-7, with D uncertain. The CDR3 sequence is 15 residues long. The ends were cut back, 2 bases at V and 2 bases at J, with 14 bases in the middle. CDR1 SGHRS and CDR2 YFSETQ come from the germline V gene. CDR3 coding DNA: TGCGCCAGCAGCTTCACGCTCGGTCAGGCCTACGAGCAGTACTTC. The encoded protein is CASSFTLGQAYEQYF.

Many counts were recorded for this clonotype. The chain links TRBV18 to TRBJ2-1; D possibly uses TRBD1 or TRBD2 (5 bases each). The germline V gene encodes CDR1 KGHSH and CDR2 LQKENI. The CDR3 loop spans 13 amino acids. V lost 2 bases, J lost 6 bases, and 8 bases lay in between. CDR3 nucleotides: TGTGCCAGCTCACCAATGAGGGGCAATGAGCAGTTCTTC. Protein sequence: CASSPMRGNEQFF.

This clonotype was seen ten or more times. The chain carries TRBV12-3 or TRBV12-4 and TRBJ2-7, with TRBD1 as a possible D gene (6 bases). CDR3 length: 14 amino acids. Trimming took 1 base from V and 6 from J, leaving 13 bases between them. The CDR3 reads CASSLGQVRGEQYF. The CDR3 nucleotides are TGTGCCAGCAGTTTAGGACAGGTGAGGGGCGAGCAGTACTTC.

The rearrangement links TRBV28 to TRBJ2-6; 10 positions match TRBD1. CDR3 size: 18 residues. Losses at the gene ends were 5 bases for V and 4 bases for J; bases not matched to a gene: 11. Per the germline V gene, CDR1 is MDHEN and CDR2 is SYDVKM. As DNA, the CDR3 is TGTGCCAGCAGTCCCGCCGGGACAGGGGTAAGAGGGGCCAACGTCCTGACTTTC. It yields the protein CASSPAGTGVRGANVLTF.

The J gene is TRBJ2-7, the V gene TRBV4-3; 7 bases are a match to TRBD1. The CDR3 is 15 amino acids. The ends lost 3 bases at V and 10 bases at J; junction bases unmatched: 15. CDR1 is LGHNA, CDR2 YSLEER, per germline. As DNA, the CDR3 is TGCGCCAGCAGCCAGTGGACAGGCGTTTTCACGGGCCAGTACTTC. Its protein is CASSQWTGVFTGQYF.

This clonotype has just a few counts. V and J are TRBV9 and TRBJ2-5, with 9 bases lining up with TRBD1. The CDR3 totals 15 residues. Trimming removed 2 bases from V and 5 bases from J; junction bases left unmatched: 7. Germline CDR1 reads SGDLS; CDR2 reads YYNGEE. The CDR3 region is CASSVEQGAGETQYF. Written as DNA, the CDR3 is TGTGCCAGCAGCGTGGAACAGGGGGCGGGTGAGACCCAGTACTTC.

This clonotype was found many times. The genes are TRBV7-2 and TRBJ2-5; TRBD2 matches 12 bases. Trimming removed 6 bases from V and 6 bases from J; junction bases left unmatched: 5. This CDR3 spans 14 amino acids. Germline CDR1 and CDR2: SGHTA and FQGNSA. DNA of the CDR3: TGTGCCAGCAGACCGACTAGCGGGGGCAAGACCCAGTACTTC. Translation: CASRPTSGGKTQYF.

This clonotype was seen at least ten times. The V gene is TRBV4-3, the J gene TRBJ2-3; either TRBD1 or TRBD2 may fit D (7 bases each). Germline V gene lookup returns CDR1 LGHNA and CDR2 YSLEER. The CDR3 contains 17 residues. V lost 0 bases and J lost 2, with 15 bases in between. CDR3 bases: TGCGCCAGCAGCCAAGATAGGGAGGGGGCCCTCACAGATACGCAGTATTTT. Its protein product is CASSQDREGALTDTQYF.